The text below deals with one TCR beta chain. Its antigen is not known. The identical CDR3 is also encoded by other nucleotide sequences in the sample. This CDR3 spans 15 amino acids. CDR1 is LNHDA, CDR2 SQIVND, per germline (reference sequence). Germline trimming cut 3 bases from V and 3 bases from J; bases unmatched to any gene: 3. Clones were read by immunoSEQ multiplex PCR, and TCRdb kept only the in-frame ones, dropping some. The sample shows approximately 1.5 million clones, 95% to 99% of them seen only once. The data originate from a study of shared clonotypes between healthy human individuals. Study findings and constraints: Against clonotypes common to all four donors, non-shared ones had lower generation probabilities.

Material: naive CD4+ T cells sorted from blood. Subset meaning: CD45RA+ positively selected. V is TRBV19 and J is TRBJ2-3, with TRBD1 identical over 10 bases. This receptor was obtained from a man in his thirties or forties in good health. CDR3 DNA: TGTGCCAGTAGTATGGACAGGGGGTCTACAGATACGCAGTATTTT. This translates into CASSMDRGSTDTQYF.